The entry below describes one T cell receptor beta chain. Germline V gene sequence: CDR1 LGHNA, CDR2 YSLEER. The CDR3 is 16 amino acids. J gave up 5 bases and V 3 bases, and 12 bases lay outside the gene matches. The data derive from a study of T-cell reconstitution after alpha-beta-depleted transplantation in children. Unique molecular identifiers were incorporated when the TCRbeta library was constructed. Via MiXCR, TCRdb re-called the PCR reads, giving one row per CDR3 protein. The sample yields fewer than 550,000 distinct CDR3 sequences, approximately 11% seen once. Sequences were derived from PBMCs from the stem cell graft donor, sampled from the stem cell graft. The V gene is TRBV4-3, the J gene TRBJ1-1; 7 positions match TRBD1. The source is a human donor who donated a stem cell graft to a child with acute myeloid leukemia. CDR3 in amino acids: CASSHIKGGRETEAFF. The CDR3 nucleotides read TGCGCCAGCAGCCACATCAAAGGGGGCCGAGAAACTGAAGCTTTCTTT.